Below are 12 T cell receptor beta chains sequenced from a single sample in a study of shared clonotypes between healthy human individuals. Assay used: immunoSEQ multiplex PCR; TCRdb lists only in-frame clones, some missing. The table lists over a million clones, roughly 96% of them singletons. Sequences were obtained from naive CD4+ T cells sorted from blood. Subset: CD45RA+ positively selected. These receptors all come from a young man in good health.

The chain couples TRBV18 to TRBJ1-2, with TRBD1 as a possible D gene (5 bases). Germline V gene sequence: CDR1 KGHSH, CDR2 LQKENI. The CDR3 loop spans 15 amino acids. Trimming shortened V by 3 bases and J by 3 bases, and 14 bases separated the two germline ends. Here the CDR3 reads CASSPAGAPDYGYTF. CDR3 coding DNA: TGTGCCAGCTCACCCGCCGGGGCACCTGACTATGGCTACACCTTC.

CDR3 loop: CASSSVSSTFNEQFF. The DNA for the CDR3 is TGTGCCAGCAGCTCAGTATCTTCCACCTTCAATGAGCAGTTCTTC. J is TRBJ2-1 and V is TRBV7-3, with D unclear. Trimming shortened V by 4 bases and J by 6 bases, and 16 bases separated the two germline ends. Germline V lookup: CDR1 SGHTA, CDR2 FQGTGA. The CDR3 has 15 amino acids.

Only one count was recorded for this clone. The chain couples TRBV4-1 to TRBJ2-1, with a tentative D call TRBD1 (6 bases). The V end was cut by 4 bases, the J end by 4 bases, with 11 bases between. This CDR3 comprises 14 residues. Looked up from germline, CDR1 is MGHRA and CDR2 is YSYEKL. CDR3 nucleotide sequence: TGCGCCAGCAGCCGCCGACAGGATTACAATGAGCAGTTCTTC. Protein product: CASSRRQDYNEQFF.

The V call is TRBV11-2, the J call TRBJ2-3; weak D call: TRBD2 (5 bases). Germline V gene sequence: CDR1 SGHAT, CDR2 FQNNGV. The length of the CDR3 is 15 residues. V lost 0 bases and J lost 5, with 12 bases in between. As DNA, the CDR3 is TGTGCCAGCAGCTTAGAAAGGGCTAGCCTAGATACGCAGTATTTT. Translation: CASSLERASLDTQYF. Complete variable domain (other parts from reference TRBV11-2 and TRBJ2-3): EAGVAQSPRYKIIEKRQSVAFWCNPISGHATLYWYQQILGQGPKLLIQFQNNGVVDDSQLPKDRFSAERLKGVDSTLKIQPAKLEDSAVYLCASSLERASLDTQYFGPGTRLTVL.

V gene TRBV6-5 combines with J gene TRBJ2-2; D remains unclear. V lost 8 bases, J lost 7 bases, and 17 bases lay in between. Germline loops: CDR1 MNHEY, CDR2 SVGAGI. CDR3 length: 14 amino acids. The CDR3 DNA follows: TGTGCCAGCGCATCTGTGGGGATCAACGGGGAGCTGTTTTTT. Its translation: CASASVGINGELFF.

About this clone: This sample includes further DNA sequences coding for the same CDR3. DNA of the CDR3: TGTGCCAGTAGTATTAGGGGGCCGGGAGAGACCCAGTACTTC. Protein product: CASSIRGPGETQYF. V gene TRBV19 combines with J gene TRBJ2-5, with TRBD1 identical over 7 bases. Germline CDR1 and CDR2: LNHDA and SQIVND (reference sequence). The CDR3 spans 14 residues. V lost 3 bases, J lost 4 bases, and 5 bases stayed unmatched.

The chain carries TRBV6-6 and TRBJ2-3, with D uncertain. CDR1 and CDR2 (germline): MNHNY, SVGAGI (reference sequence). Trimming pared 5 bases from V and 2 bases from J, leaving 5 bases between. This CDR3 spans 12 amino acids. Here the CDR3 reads CASSLITDTQYF. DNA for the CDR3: TGTGCCAGCAGTCTCATCACAGATACGCAGTATTTT.

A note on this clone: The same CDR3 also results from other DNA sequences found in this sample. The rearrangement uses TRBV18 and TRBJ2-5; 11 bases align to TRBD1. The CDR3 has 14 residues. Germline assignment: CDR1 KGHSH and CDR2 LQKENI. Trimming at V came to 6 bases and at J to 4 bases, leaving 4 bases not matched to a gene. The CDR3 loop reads CASSPGTGGETQYF. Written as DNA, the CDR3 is TGTGCCAGCTCGCCCGGGACAGGGGGAGAGACCCAGTACTTC.

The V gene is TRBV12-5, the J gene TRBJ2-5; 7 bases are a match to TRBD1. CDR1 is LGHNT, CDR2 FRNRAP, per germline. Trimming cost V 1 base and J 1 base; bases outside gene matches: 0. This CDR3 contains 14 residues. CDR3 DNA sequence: TGTGCTAGTGGTTTGGGGACAGGCCAAGAGACCCAGTACTTC. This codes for CASGLGTGQETQYF.

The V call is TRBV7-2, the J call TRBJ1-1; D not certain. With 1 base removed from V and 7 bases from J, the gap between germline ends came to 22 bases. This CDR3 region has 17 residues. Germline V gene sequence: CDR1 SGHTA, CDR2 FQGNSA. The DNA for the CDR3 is TGTGCCAGCAGCTTAGAAACGGTGGGTGGGGTATTTAGTGAAGCTTTCTTT. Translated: CASSLETVGGVFSEAFF.

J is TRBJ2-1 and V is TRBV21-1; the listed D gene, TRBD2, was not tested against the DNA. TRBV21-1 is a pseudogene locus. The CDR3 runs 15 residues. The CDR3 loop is CASILSSGAYNEQFF. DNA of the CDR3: TGTGCCAGCATCCTTTCTAGCGGGGCCTACAATGAGCAGTTCTTC.

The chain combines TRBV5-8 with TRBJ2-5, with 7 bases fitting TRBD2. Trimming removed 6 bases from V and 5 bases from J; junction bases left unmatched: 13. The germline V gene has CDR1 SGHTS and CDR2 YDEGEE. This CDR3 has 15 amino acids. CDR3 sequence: CASTLGVAGLETQYF. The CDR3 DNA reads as TGTGCCAGCACCCTGGGGGTAGCGGGTCTGGAGACCCAGTACTTC.